These 23 T cell receptor beta chains came from one sample sequenced in a study of CD8+ T cells in alopecia areata. The treatment was: oral pan-JAK inhibitor, 5-10 mg twice daily. RNA, once extracted, was reverse transcribed into cDNA for use as the sequencing template. The protocol was immunoSEQ multiplex PCR, while the TCRdb copy is restricted to in-frame clones and leaves out a portion. The sample shows under 200,000 clones, just over 65% of them seen only once. This sample comprised CD4+ T cells sorted from blood, obtained at week 4, from a patient treated with tofacitinib. The source of these receptors is a human donor with alopecia areata.

This clone was counted only a few times. This chain links TRBV29-1 with TRBJ2-1, with a possible D match to TRBD2 (5 bases). CDR1 is SQVTM and CDR2 is ANQGSEA in the germline V gene. The V end was cut by 4 bases, the J end by 7 bases, with 14 bases between. This CDR3 comprises 13 residues. This chain's CDR3 is CSVGLRARNEQFF. The CDR3 region has the DNA TGCAGCGTTGGACTGCGGGCACGGAATGAGCAGTTCTTC.

V gene TRBV6-5 combines with J gene TRBJ1-1; 9 bases are shared with TRBD1. The germline CDR1 and CDR2 sequences are MNHEY and SVGAGI. The V segment lost 6 bases and the J segment 5 bases; nucleotides outside the gene matches: 10. This CDR3 comprises 15 residues. CDR3 loop: CASRRTGDVGTEAFF. In DNA form, the CDR3 reads TGTGCCAGCAGAAGGACAGGGGATGTAGGGACTGAAGCTTTCTTT.

The chain carries TRBV6-5 and TRBJ1-5, with no clear D. The CDR3 covers 13 residues. The germline V and J ends were trimmed by 2 bases and 3 bases, with 5 bases remaining between them. Germline CDR1 is MNHEY and CDR2 is SVGAGI. The CDR3 DNA sequence: TGTGCCAGCAGTTACGCGGCCAATCAGCCCCAGCATTTT. Its translation: CASSYAANQPQHF.

The chain couples TRBV9 to TRBJ1-4, with 8 bases lining up with TRBD1. V was clipped by 3 bases and J by 10 bases; unmatched bases: 8. Looked up from germline, CDR1 is SGDLS and CDR2 is YYNGEE. The CDR3 has 14 amino acids. The CDR3, as DNA: TGTGCCAGCAGCGAGGACGGACAGGGTCTAAAACTGTTTTTT. This codes for CASSEDGQGLKLFF.

The gene calls are TRBV4-3 and TRBJ2-1; TRBD2 matches 8 bases. The V gene end was trimmed by 3 bases and the J gene end by 2 bases; junction bases not matched to a gene: 0. This CDR3 is built from 14 residues. Looked up from germline, CDR1 is LGHNA and CDR2 is YSLEER. As DNA, the CDR3 is TGCGCCAGCAGCCAGACTAGCGCCTACAATGAGCAGTTCTTC. It encodes CASSQTSAYNEQFF.

This clone occurred once. The chain links TRBV15 to TRBJ1-5, with a possible D match to TRBD1 (5 bases). Germline V gene sequence: CDR1 LNHNV, CDR2 YYDKDF (reference sequence). Deletions cut 2 bases from V and 9 bases from J, with 11 bases between. The CDR3 is made up of 13 amino acids. CDR3 DNA: TGTGCCACCAGCAGAACCTCAGGGACGCCCCAGCATTTT. This gives the protein CATSRTSGTPQHF.

V and J are TRBV30 and TRBJ1-1; 7 bases fit TRBD1. V trimming: 0 bases; J trimming: 1 base; junction bases outside the gene matches: 11. The germline gives CDR1 GTSNPN, CDR2 SVGIG (reference sequence). CDR3 length: 17 residues. This chain's CDR3 is CAWSVPGGGHSNTEAFF. CDR3 bases: TGTGCCTGGAGTGTACCAGGGGGGGGACACTCGAACACTGAAGCTTTCTTT.

There are a few counts of this clone. This chain links TRBV7-9 with TRBJ1-2; unclear D gene. The CDR3 contains 12 residues. With 4 bases removed from V and 4 bases from J, the gap between germline ends came to 7 bases. The V gene's germline CDR1 is SEHNR and CDR2 FQNEAQ (reference sequence). CDR3 sequence (DNA): TGTGCCAGCAGCTCGGACTTCTATGGCTACACCTTC. Its protein product is CASSSDFYGYTF.

Notes on this clone: Other nucleotide sequences in the sample specify the same CDR3. The genes are TRBV5-1 and TRBJ2-7; D call uncertain. CDR1 SGHRS and CDR2 YFSETQ come from the germline V gene. V was clipped by 1 base and J by 2 bases, with 4 bases between them. The CDR3 is 12 residues long. As DNA, the CDR3 is TGCGCCAGCAGCTTGAGACCCTACGAGCAGTACTTC. It yields the protein CASSLRPYEQYF.

The sample holds a few counts of this clone. This rearrangement joins TRBV4-1 to TRBJ1-6; TRBD1 aligns across 8 bases. Germline V gene data show CDR1 as MGHRA and CDR2 as YSYEKL. The CDR3 is made up of 15 amino acids. The ends lost 0 bases at V and 11 bases at J; junction bases unmatched: 6. CDR3 bases: TGCGCCAGCAGCCAAGATGTGACAGGGGCCGCACCCCTCCACTTT. Translation: CASSQDVTGAAPLHF.

The V and J genes are TRBV7-2 and TRBJ2-5; the D gene could be TRBD1 or TRBD2 (5 bases each). There are 15 residues in the CDR3. In germline, CDR1 is SGHTA, CDR2 FQGNSA. V lost 5 bases and J lost 7, with 20 bases in between. The CDR3 nucleotides read TGTGCCAGCAGCCGAAACCGGGACCCTGGGGGGACCCAGTACTTC. Encoded protein: CASSRNRDPGGTQYF.

The chain joins TRBV29-1 to TRBJ2-4; weak D call: TRBD1 (6 bases). The CDR3 covers 12 residues. Germline CDR1 reads SQVTM; CDR2 reads ANQGSEA. Trimming removed 4 bases at V and 5 bases at J, with 9 bases between. This CDR3 is CSVVGAENIQYF. In DNA, the CDR3 is TGCAGCGTTGTGGGGGCCGAAAACATTCAGTACTTC.

The rearrangement links TRBV15 to TRBJ1-6; D is unclear. The CDR3 loop spans 13 amino acids. Germline CDR1 is LNHNV and CDR2 is YYDKDF (reference sequence). With 3 bases removed from V and 7 bases from J, the gap between germline ends came to 7 bases. The CDR3 region is CATSSQGNSPLHF. The CDR3 nucleotides are TGTGCCACCAGCAGCCAAGGAAATTCACCCCTCCACTTT.

This clone was seen a few times. The rearrangement links TRBV9 to TRBJ1-2; tentative D call: TRBD1 (5 bases). The germline gives CDR1 SGDLS, CDR2 YYNGEE. Deletions cut 5 bases from V and 14 bases from J, with 22 bases between. CDR3 length: 13 residues. CDR3 coding DNA: TGTGCCAGCAGTCCGGTACCGACGGGGGGAAGGACCTTC. It codes for CASSPVPTGGRTF. Together with reference TRBV9 and TRBJ1-2, the CDR3 gives the full variable domain: DSGVTQTPKHLITATGQRVTLRCSPRSGDLSVYWYQQSLDQGLQFLIQYYNGEERAKGNILERFSAQQFPDLHSELNLSSLELGDSALYFCASSPVPTGGRTFGSGTRLTVV.

The chain couples TRBV4-3 to TRBJ1-1; weak D call: TRBD1 (5 bases). CDR3 length: 15 amino acids. Germline CDR1 reads LGHNA; CDR2 reads YSLEER. Trimming removed 0 bases from V and 5 bases from J, with 13 bases in between. CDR3 protein: CASSQDVGGWTEAFF. The CDR3 nucleotides are TGCGCCAGCAGCCAAGATGTGGGGGGGTGGACTGAAGCTTTCTTT.

This clone was counted between two and nine times. This sequence joins TRBV2 and TRBJ1-6, with TRBD1 identical over 7 bases. J gave up 9 bases and V 6 bases, and 5 bases lay outside the gene matches. Germline V gives CDR1 SNHLY, CDR2 FYNNEI. The CDR3 length is 13 residues. CDR3 nucleotides: TGTGCCAGCAGGGACAGGACGGCTTCACCCCTCCACTTT. Amino acid sequence: CASRDRTASPLHF.

There are a few counts of this clone. This chain connects TRBV19 to TRBJ1-5, with 7 bases that match TRBD1. The germline V gene has CDR1 LNHDA and CDR2 SQIVND (reference sequence). The J segment lost 7 bases and the V segment lost 5 bases, leaving 8 bases of the junction unmatched. The CDR3 sequence is 14 residues long. This CDR3 is CASSEGAARQPQHF. The DNA of the CDR3 is TGTGCCAGTAGTGAGGGGGCAGCGCGGCAGCCCCAGCATTTT.

V usage is TRBV4-1 and J usage is TRBJ2-5; TRBD2 agrees at 7 bases. The ends lost 4 bases at V and 4 bases at J; junction bases unmatched: 12. The CDR3 consists of 16 residues. In germline, CDR1 is MGHRA, CDR2 YSYEKL. CDR3 sequence reads: CASSLERGVGRETQYF. The CDR3 bases are TGCGCCAGCAGCCTCGAGCGGGGAGTGGGTAGAGAGACCCAGTACTTC.

Here the CDR3 reads CSARSQTQYF. As DNA, the CDR3 is TGCAGTGCTAGAAGCCAGACCCAGTACTTC. The chain recombines TRBV20-1 with TRBJ2-5; D gene ambiguous. CDR3 size: 10 residues. Germline loops: CDR1 DFQATT, CDR2 SNEGSKA (reference sequence). Trimming pared 2 bases from V and 6 bases from J, leaving 4 bases between.

The chain couples TRBV30 to TRBJ2-7, with a weak D call TRBD1 (6 bases). CDR1 and CDR2 from the germline V gene are GTSNPN and SVGIG (reference sequence). The CDR3 is made up of 12 amino acids. With 3 bases removed from V and 2 bases from J, the gap between germline ends came to 8 bases. This chain's CDR3 is CAWRDRPYEQYF. CDR3 bases: TGTGCCTGGAGGGACAGACCCTACGAGCAGTACTTC.

The chain combines TRBV30 with TRBJ1-6; D not certain. The germline gives CDR1 GTSNPN, CDR2 SVGIG (reference sequence). The CDR3 length is 17 residues. V was trimmed by 0 bases and J by 8 bases, leaving 20 bases between them. The CDR3 is CAWSVGSSRPSDSPLHF. CDR3 bases: TGTGCCTGGAGTGTGGGAAGTTCTCGCCCGTCGGATTCACCCCTCCACTTT.

The chain carries TRBV15 and TRBJ1-2, with a tentative D call TRBD1 (5 bases). Germline loops: CDR1 LNHNV, CDR2 YYDKDF (reference sequence). V lost 5 bases and J 1 base, leaving 11 bases between the germline ends. This CDR3 contains 14 residues. This CDR3 reads CATSPGGGNYGYTF. The CDR3 region has the DNA TGTGCCACCAGCCCGGGCGGGGGTAACTATGGCTACACCTTC.

This clone came up once. The sample carries other DNA sequences with the same CDR3. This rearrangement joins TRBV15 to TRBJ1-2, with TRBD1 as a possible D gene (5 bases). Deletions cut 0 bases from V and 6 bases from J, with 8 bases between. The CDR3 covers 13 residues. CDR1 LNHNV and CDR2 YYDKDF come from the germline V gene (reference sequence). The CDR3 sequence is CATSRDLGDGYTF. CDR3 nucleotide sequence: TGTGCCACCAGCAGAGATCTAGGGGATGGCTACACCTTC.